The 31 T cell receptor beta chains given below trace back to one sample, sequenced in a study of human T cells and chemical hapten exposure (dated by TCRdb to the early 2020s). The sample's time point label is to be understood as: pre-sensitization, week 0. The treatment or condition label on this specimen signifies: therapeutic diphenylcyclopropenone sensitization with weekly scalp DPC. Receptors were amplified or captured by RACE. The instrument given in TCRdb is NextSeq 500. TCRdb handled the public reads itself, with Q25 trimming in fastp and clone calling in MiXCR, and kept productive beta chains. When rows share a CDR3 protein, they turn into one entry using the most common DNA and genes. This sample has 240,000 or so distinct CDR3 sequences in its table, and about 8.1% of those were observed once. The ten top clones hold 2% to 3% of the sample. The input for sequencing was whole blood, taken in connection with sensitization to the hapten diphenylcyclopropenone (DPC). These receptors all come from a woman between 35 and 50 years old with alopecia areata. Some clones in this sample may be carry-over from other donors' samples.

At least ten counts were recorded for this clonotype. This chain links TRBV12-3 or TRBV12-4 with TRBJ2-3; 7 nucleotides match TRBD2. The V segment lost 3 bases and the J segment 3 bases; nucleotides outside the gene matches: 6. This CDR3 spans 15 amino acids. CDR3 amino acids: CASSLRRGGTDTQYF. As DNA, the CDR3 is TGTGCCAGCAGTTTGCGAAGGGGAGGGACAGATACGCAGTATTTT.

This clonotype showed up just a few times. The CDR3 sequence is CASSLGSEADTQYF. CDR3 sequence (DNA): TGCGCCAGCAGCTTGGGATCGGAAGCAGATACGCAGTATTTT. This chain links TRBV5-1 with TRBJ2-3; D call uncertain. This CDR3 has 14 amino acids. The V end lost 0 bases, the J end lost 4 bases, and 9 bases lay between the germline ends. Germline lookup yields CDR1 SGHRS and CDR2 YFSETQ.

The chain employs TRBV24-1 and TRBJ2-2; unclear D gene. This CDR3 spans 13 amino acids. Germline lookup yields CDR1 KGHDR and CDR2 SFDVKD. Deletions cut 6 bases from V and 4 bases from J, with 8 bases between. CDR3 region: CATSFAATGELFF. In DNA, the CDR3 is TGTGCCACCAGTTTTGCAGCCACCGGGGAGCTGTTTTTT.

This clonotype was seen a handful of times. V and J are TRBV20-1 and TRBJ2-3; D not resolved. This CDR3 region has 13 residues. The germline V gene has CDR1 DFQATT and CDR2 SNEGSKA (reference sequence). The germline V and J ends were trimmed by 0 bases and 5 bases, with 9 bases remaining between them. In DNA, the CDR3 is TGCAGTGCTAGAGAAGAATGGGGAGATACGCAGTATTTT. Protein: CSAREEWGDTQYF.

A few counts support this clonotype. CDR3 in amino acids: CASSSGQDYGYTF. The CDR3 DNA reads TGTGCCAGCAGTTCGGGACAGGACTATGGCTACACCTTC. The chain links TRBV28 to TRBJ1-2; 8 positions match TRBD1. The CDR3 is 13 residues long. With V trimmed by 4 bases and J by 3 bases, 1 base remained unmatched. Germline lookup yields CDR1 MDHEN and CDR2 SYDVKM.

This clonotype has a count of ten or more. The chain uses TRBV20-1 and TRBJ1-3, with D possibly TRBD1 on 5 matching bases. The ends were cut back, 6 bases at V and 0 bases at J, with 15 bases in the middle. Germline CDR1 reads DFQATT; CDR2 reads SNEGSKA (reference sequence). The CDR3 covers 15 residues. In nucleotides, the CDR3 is TGCAGTGCCAGTGACCAGGGCCACTCTGGAAACACCATATATTTT. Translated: CSASDQGHSGNTIYF.

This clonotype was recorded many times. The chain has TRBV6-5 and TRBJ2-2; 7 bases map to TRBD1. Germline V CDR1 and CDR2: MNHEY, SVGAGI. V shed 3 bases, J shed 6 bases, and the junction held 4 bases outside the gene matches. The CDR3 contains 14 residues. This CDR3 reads CASSYGQGAGELFF. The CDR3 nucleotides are TGTGCCAGCAGTTATGGGCAGGGGGCCGGGGAGCTGTTTTTT.

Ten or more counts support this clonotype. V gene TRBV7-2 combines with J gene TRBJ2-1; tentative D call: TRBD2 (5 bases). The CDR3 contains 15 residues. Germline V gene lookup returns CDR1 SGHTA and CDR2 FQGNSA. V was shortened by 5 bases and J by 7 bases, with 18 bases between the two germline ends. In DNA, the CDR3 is TGTGCCAGCAGCGCCCAACCTGTTACTAGTAATGAGCAGTTCTTC. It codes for CASSAQPVTSNEQFF.

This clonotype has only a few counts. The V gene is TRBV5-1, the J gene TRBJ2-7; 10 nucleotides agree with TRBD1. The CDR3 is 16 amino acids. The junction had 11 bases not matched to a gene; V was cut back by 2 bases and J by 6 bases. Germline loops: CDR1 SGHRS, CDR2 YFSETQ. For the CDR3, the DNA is TGCGCCAGCAGCTTCCTGGCCGGGACAGGGGCGCGCGAGCAGTACTTC. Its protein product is CASSFLAGTGAREQYF.

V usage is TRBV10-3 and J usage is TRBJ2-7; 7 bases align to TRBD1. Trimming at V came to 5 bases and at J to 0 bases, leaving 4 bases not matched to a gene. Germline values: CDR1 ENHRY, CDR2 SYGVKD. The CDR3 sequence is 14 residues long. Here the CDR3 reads CAISRQGSSYEQYF. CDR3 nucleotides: TGTGCCATCAGTCGACAGGGAAGCTCCTACGAGCAGTACTTC.

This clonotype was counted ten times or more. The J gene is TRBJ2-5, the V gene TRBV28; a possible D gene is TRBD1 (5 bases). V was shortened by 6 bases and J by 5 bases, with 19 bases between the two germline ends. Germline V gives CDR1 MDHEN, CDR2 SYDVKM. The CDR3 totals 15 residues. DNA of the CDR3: TGTGCCAGCAGCCCACCTGGATGGGGCCTTGAGACCCAGTACTTC. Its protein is CASSPPGWGLETQYF.

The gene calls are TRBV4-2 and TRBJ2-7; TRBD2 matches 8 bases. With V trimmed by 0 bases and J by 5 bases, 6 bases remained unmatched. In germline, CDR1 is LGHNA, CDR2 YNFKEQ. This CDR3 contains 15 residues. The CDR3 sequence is CASSQEARGGDEQYF. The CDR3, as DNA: TGTGCCAGCAGCCAAGAGGCCCGGGGGGGCGACGAGCAGTACTTC.

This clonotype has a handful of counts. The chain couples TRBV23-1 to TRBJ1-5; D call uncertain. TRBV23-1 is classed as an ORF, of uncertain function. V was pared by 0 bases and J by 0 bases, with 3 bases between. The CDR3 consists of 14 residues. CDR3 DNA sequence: TGCGCCAGCAGTCAATCACGTAGCAATCAGCCCCAGCATTTT. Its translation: CASSQSRSNQPQHF.

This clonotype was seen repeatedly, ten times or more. Here the CDR3 DNA reads TGTGCCAGCAGCCCCCGGACAGGGCAAGGGTTAGGCTACACCTTC. This sequence encodes CASSPRTGQGLGYTF. The chain has TRBV7-8 and TRBJ1-2; the match to TRBD1 covers 8 bases. Trimming removed 5 bases from V and 8 bases from J; junction bases left unmatched: 13. Germline CDR1 SGHVS, CDR2 FQNEAQ. This CDR3 is 15 amino acids long.

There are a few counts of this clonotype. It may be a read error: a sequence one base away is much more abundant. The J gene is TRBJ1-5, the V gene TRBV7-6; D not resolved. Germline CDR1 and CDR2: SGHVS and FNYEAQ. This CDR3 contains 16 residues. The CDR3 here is CASSLGPRQLNQPRHF. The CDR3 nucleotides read TGTGCCAGCAGCTTAGGGCCTAGGCAGCTCAATCAGCCCCGGCATTTT.

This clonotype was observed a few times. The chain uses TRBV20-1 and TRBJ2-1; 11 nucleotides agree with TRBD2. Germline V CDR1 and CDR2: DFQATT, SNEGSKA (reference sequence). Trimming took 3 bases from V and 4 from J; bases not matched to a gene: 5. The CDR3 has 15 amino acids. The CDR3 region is CSASAGTSGYNEQFF. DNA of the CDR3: TGCAGTGCTAGTGCGGGGACTAGCGGATACAATGAGCAGTTCTTC.

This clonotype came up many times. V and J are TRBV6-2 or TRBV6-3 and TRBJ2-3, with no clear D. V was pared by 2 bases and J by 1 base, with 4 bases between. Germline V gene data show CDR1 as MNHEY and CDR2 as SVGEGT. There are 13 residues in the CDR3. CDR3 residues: CASSYQGTDTQYF. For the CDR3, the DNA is TGTGCCAGCAGTTACCAGGGCACAGATACGCAGTATTTT.

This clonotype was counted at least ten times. The CDR3 sequence: CASLQGGNQPQHF. The CDR3 region has the DNA TGTGCCAGCCTACAGGGAGGCAATCAGCCCCAGCATTTT. The chain uses TRBV6-2 or TRBV6-3 and TRBJ1-5; maybe TRBD1 (6 bases). This CDR3 comprises 13 residues. Per the germline V gene, CDR1 is MNHEY and CDR2 is SVGEGT. The V end lost 8 bases, the J end lost 2 bases, and 10 bases lay between the germline ends.

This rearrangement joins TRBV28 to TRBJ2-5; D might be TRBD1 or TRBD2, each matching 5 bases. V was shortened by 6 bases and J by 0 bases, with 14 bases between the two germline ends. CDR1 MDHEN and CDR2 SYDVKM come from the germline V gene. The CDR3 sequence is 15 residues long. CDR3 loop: CASRGGTAYQETQYF. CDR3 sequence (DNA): TGTGCCAGCAGGGGTGGGACCGCTTACCAAGAGACCCAGTACTTC.

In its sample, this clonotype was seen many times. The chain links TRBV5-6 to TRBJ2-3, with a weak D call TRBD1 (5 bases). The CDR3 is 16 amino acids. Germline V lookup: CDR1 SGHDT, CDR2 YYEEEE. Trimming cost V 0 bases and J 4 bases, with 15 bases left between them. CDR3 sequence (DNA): TGTGCCAGCAGCTTGGAGGCAGGGCTATTGGCAGATACGCAGTATTTT. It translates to CASSLEAGLLADTQYF.

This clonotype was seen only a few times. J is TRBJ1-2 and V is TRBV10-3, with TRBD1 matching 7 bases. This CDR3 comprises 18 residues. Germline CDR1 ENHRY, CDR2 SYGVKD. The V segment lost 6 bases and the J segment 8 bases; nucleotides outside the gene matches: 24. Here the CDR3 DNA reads TGTGCCATCAGGGATACCCCGACAGGGTCCGTAGTCCTTGGAGGCTACACCTTC. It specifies CAIRDTPTGSVVLGGYTF.

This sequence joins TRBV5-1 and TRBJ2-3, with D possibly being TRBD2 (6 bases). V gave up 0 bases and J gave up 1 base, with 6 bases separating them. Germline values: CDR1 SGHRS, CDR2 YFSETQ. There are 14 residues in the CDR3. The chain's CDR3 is CASSLGEGTDTQYF. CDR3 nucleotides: TGCGCCAGCAGCTTGGGGGAGGGCACAGATACGCAGTATTTT.

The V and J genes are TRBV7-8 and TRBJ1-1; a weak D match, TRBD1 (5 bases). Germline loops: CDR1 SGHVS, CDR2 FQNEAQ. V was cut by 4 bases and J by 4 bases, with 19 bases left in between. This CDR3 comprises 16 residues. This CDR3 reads CASSSPGRLGSTEAFF. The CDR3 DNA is TGTGCCAGCAGCTCACCGGGACGGCTAGGGAGCACTGAAGCTTTCTTT.

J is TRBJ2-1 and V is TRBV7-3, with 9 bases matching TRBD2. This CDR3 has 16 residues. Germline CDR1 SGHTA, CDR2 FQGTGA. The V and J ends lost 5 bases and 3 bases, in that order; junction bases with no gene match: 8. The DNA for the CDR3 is TGTGCCAGCAGCCAAGCGGGTAGCGGGAGCTACAATGAGCAGTTCTTC. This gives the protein CASSQAGSGSYNEQFF.

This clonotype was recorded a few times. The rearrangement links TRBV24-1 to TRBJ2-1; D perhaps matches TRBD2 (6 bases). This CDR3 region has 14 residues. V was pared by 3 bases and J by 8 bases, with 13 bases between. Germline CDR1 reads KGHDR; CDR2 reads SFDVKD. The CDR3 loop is CATSDTGGGDEQFF. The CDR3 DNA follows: TGTGCCACCAGTGATACCGGCGGCGGGGATGAGCAGTTCTTC.

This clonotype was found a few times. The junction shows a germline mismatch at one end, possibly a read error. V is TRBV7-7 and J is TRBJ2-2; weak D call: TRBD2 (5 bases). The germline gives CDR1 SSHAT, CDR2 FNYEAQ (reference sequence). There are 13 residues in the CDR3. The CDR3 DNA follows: TGTGCTAGCAGCCCCGGGGACACCGGGGAGCTGTTTTTT. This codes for CASSPGDTGELFF.

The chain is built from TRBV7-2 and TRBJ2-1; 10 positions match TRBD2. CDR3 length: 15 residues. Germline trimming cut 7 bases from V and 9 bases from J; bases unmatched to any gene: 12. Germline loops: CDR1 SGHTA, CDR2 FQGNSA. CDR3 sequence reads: CASTYQAGGMGEQFF. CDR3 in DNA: TGTGCCAGCACCTACCAAGCGGGAGGGATGGGTGAGCAGTTCTTC.

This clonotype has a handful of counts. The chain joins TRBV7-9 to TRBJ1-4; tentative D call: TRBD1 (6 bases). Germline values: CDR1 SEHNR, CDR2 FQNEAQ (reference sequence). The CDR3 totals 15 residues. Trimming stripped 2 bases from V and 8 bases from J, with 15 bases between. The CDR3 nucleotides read TGTGCCAGCAGCTTAACATCAGGGGCGGACGAAAAACTGTTTTTT. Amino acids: CASSLTSGADEKLFF. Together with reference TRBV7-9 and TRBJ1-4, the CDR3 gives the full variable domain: DTGVSQNPRHKITKRGQNVTFRCDPISEHNRLYWYRQTLGQGPEFLTYFQNEAQLEKSRLLSDRFSAERPKGSFSTLEIQRTEQGDSAMYLCASSLTSGADEKLFFGSGTQLSVL.

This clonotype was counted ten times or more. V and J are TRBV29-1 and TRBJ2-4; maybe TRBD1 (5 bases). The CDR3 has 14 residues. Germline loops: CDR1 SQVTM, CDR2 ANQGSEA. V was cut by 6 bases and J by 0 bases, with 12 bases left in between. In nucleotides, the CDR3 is TGCAGCGTCCCCTCAGGGTTAGCCAAAAACATTCAGTACTTC. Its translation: CSVPSGLAKNIQYF.

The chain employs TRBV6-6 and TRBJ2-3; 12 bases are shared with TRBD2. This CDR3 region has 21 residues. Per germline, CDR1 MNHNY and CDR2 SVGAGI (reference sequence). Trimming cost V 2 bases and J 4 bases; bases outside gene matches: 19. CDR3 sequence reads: CASSYPRTSGTPLSRSDTQYF. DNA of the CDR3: TGTGCCAGCAGTTACCCGCGGACTAGCGGGACCCCCCTTAGTAGATCAGATACGCAGTATTTT.

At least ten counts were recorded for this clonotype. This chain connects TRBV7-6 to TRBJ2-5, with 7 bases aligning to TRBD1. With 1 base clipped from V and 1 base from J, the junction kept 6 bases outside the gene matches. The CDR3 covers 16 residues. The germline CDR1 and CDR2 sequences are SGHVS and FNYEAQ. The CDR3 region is CASSLGWGQLQETQYF. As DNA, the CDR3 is TGTGCCAGCAGCTTAGGATGGGGACAGCTCCAAGAGACCCAGTACTTC.